Detailed here is one T cell receptor beta chain. Its antigen is unknown. The source of the sample is a study of T cell responses to AZD1222 COVID-19 vaccine. Whole-study results and caveats: Distributed over spike, vaccine-associated CD4 TCRs predominated at 160-218 and 743-854.

Method: immunoSEQ multiplex PCR; TCRdb's copy keeps in-frame clones and lacks some. The top ten clones hold about 7.5% of a sample with about 140,000 clones, 91% of them seen once. The CDR3 runs 15 residues. With 6 bases removed from V and 6 bases from J, the gap between germline ends came to 18 bases. CDR1 and CDR2 (germline): LNHDA, SQIVND (reference sequence). This TCR was sampled from an adult who received the MenACWY meningococcal vaccine as a control. The sample consisted of peripheral blood, taken 28 days after the second dose of the MenACWY control vaccine. V usage is TRBV19 and J usage is TRBJ1-5; D unclear. In DNA, the CDR3 is TGTGCCAGTAGAGGAGCCGATAACTATTTTCAGCCCCAGCATTTT. It codes for CASRGADNYFQPQHF.